Listed here is a single T cell receptor beta chain. In the original analysis: The authors estimated nucleated cell counts from reference gene primer amplification. Profiling relied on immunoSEQ multiplex PCR, and the TCRdb table lists in-frame clones only, not all of them. V, J and clone size are those of that table, while D and trimming were read from the DNA. The sample consists of around 100,000 clones, about 85% of them appearing once. This CDR3 is 15 amino acids long. Trimming took 4 bases from V and 2 from J; bases not matched to a gene: 7. Germline CDR1 reads SGHAT; CDR2 reads FQNNGV. The record originates from a study of blood T cell repertoires in COVID-19. Study in general: Italy, Spain and the United States were the sources of the convalescent and acute COVID-19 samples.

What was sequenced was peripheral blood. The origin of this receptor is a man aged 35 to 55 with acute or convalescent COVID-19. The chain combines TRBV11-2 with TRBJ2-7; 8 positions agree with TRBD2. The CDR3 loop is CASSYTGTRAYEQYF. Written as DNA, the CDR3 is TGTGCCAGCAGCTATACCGGGACTAGGGCCTACGAGCAGTACTTC.